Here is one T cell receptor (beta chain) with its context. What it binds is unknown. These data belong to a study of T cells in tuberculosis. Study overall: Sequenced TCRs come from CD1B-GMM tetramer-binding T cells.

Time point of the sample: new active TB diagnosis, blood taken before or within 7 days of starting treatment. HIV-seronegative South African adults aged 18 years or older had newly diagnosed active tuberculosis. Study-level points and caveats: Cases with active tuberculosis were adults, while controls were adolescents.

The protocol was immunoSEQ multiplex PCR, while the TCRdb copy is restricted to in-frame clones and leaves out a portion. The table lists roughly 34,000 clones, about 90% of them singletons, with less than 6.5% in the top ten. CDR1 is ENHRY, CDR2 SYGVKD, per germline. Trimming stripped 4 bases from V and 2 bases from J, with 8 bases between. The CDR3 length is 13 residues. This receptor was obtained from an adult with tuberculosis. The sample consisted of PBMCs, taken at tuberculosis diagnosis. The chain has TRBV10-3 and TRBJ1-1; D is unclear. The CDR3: CAISGEINTEAFF. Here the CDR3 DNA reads TGTGCCATCAGTGGAGAGATCAACACTGAAGCTTTCTTT.